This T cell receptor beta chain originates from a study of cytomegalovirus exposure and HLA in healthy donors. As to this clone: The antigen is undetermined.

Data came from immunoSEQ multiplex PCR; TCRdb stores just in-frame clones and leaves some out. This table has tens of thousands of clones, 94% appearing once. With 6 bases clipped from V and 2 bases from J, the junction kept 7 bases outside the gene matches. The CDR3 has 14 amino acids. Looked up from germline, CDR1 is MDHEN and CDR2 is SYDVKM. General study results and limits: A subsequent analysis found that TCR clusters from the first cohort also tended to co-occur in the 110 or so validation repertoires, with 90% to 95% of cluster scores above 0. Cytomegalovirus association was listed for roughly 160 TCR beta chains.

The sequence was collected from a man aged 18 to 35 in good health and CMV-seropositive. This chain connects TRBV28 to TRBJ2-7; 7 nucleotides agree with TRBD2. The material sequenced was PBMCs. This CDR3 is CASRLAGAAYEQYF. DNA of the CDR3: TGTGCCAGCAGGTTAGCGGGCGCCGCCTACGAGCAGTACTTC.